The 20 T cell receptor beta chains below come from one sample, sequenced in a study of blood T cell repertoires in COVID-19. Profiled with immunoSEQ multiplex PCR; TCRdb holds only in-frame clones, not every one. The sample lists 150,000 to 200,000 clones, approximately 82% occurring once. The sequencing sample was made of PBMCs or T cells enriched from blood (not recorded which). Every receptor here comes from a woman between 55 and 75 years old with acute COVID-19.

This clone was seen a handful of times. This rearrangement joins TRBV15 to TRBJ1-5; possibly TRBD1 for D (6 bases). CDR1 is LNHNV and CDR2 is YYDKDF in the germline V gene (reference sequence). The CDR3 runs to 13 residues. V was clipped by 5 bases and J by 5 bases, with 10 bases between them. CDR3 DNA: TGTGCCACCAGCCCGAACAGGGATCAGCCCCAGCATTTT. It translates to CATSPNRDQPQHF.

This clone has a handful of counts. This chain links TRBV5-6 with TRBJ2-7; 7 positions agree with TRBD1. The ends lost 2 bases at V and 5 bases at J; junction bases unmatched: 4. In germline, CDR1 is SGHDT, CDR2 YYEEEE. The CDR3 spans 13 residues. In DNA form, the CDR3 reads TGTGCCAGCAGCTTTCTCACAGGGGACGAGCAGTACTTC. Translation: CASSFLTGDEQYF. Drawing the rest from reference TRBV5-6 and TRBJ2-7, the complete variable domain is DAGVTQSPTHLIKTRGQQVTLRCSPKSGHDTVSWYQQALGQGPQFIFQYYEEEERQRGNFPDRFSGHQFPNYSSELNVNALLLGDSALYLCASSFLTGDEQYFGPGTRLTVT.

The J gene is TRBJ2-5, the V gene TRBV30, with D hard to call. Trimming cost V 2 bases and J 4 bases, with 5 bases left between them. The CDR3 is made up of 11 amino acids. Germline V CDR1 and CDR2: GTSNPN, SVGIG (reference sequence). The CDR3 bases are TGTGCCTGGAGTCAACTAGAGACCCAGTACTTC. Translated: CAWSQLETQYF.

The chain recombines TRBV30 with TRBJ1-6, with TRBD1 as a possible D gene (5 bases). V lost 0 bases to trimming and J lost 6 bases, with 12 bases between them. Looked up from germline, CDR1 is GTSNPN and CDR2 is SVGIG (reference sequence). The length of the CDR3 is 15 residues. CDR3 nucleotide sequence: TGTGCCTGGAGTGTAATCTGGCAGGGTAATTCACCCCTCCACTTT. It codes for CAWSVIWQGNSPLHF.

This chain connects TRBV19 to TRBJ1-5; possibly TRBD1 for D (5 bases). The CDR3 loop spans 12 amino acids. In germline, CDR1 is LNHDA, CDR2 SQIVND (reference sequence). Trimming stripped 5 bases from V and 9 bases from J, with 11 bases between. This chain's CDR3 is CASSAREGPQHF. CDR3 DNA: TGTGCCAGTAGTGCCAGGGAGGGGCCCCAGCATTTT.

This chain links TRBV15 with TRBJ2-5; a possible D gene is TRBD1 (5 bases). This CDR3 spans 13 amino acids. Per the germline V gene, CDR1 is LNHNV and CDR2 is YYDKDF (reference sequence). V was trimmed by 0 bases and J by 7 bases, leaving 9 bases between them. The CDR3 sequence: CATSRDLQGTQYF. The DNA for the CDR3 is TGTGCCACCAGCAGAGATCTTCAGGGGACCCAGTACTTC.

The chain combines TRBV20-1 with TRBJ2-7, with D perhaps matching TRBD1 (5 bases). CDR3 length equals 12 residues. V lost 3 bases and J lost 3, with 9 bases in between. Germline V lookup: CDR1 DFQATT, CDR2 SNEGSKA (reference sequence). The CDR3 DNA is TGCAGTGCTAGTGCAGGGATCTACGAGCAGTACTTC. This gives the protein CSASAGIYEQYF.

A single count supports this clone. The J gene is TRBJ2-5, the V gene TRBV9, with 7 bases matching TRBD2. Germline CDR1 reads SGDLS; CDR2 reads YYNGEE. The junction had 17 bases not matched to a gene; V was cut back by 4 bases and J by 5 bases. There are 17 residues in the CDR3. DNA for the CDR3: TGTGCCAGCAGCCCCACTGCCTCGCCCGCGGGAGACGAGACCCAGTACTTC. It translates to CASSPTASPAGDETQYF.

The chain combines TRBV4-3 with TRBJ2-2; 10 bases are a match to TRBD2. CDR1 is LGHNA and CDR2 is YSLEER in the germline V gene. The CDR3 length is 17 residues. V shed 4 bases, J shed 10 bases, and the junction held 15 bases outside the gene matches. The CDR3 bases are TGCGCCAGCAGCCTAAGCGGCCCAGCGGGGGGGCCACCGGAGCTGTTTTTT. Encoded protein: CASSLSGPAGGPPELFF.

This clone was seen once. CDR3 DNA sequence: TGTGCCACCAGCAGAGCCGGACTAGCGGGAGGAACCTACGAGCAGTACTTC. This translates into CATSRAGLAGGTYEQYF. This sequence joins TRBV15 and TRBJ2-7, with 14 bases that match TRBD2. This CDR3 comprises 17 residues. Trimming removed 1 base from V and 2 bases from J; junction bases left unmatched: 4. Germline CDR1 is LNHNV and CDR2 is YYDKDF (reference sequence).

The rearrangement joins TRBV28 to TRBJ1-2; unclear D gene. V gave up 4 bases and J gave up 2 bases, with 11 bases separating them. Germline CDR1 and CDR2: MDHEN and SYDVKM. The CDR3 runs to 14 residues. The CDR3: CASSYPALNYGYTF. DNA of the CDR3: TGTGCCAGCAGTTACCCAGCACTAAACTATGGCTACACCTTC.

The chain carries TRBV7-9 and TRBJ2-7; TRBD1 agrees at 7 bases. CDR3 length: 14 residues. Germline V gene data show CDR1 as SEHNR and CDR2 as FQNEAQ (reference sequence). V lost 5 bases to trimming and J lost 2 bases; unmatched junction nucleotides: 6. The CDR3, as DNA: TGTGCCAGCAGCGGACCGGGACAGCCCTACGAGCAGTACTTC. Protein product: CASSGPGQPYEQYF.

This clone was detected only once. CDR3 amino acids: CASSQFNRELFF. The CDR3 nucleotides are TGTGCCAGCAGCCAGTTTAATAGGGAGCTGTTTTTT. J is TRBJ2-2 and V is TRBV7-2; D is unresolved. Germline-derived CDR1 and CDR2 are SGHTA and FQGNSA. The germline V and J ends were trimmed by 5 bases and 9 bases, with 10 bases remaining between them. This CDR3 contains 12 residues.

J is TRBJ1-5 and V is TRBV10-3; D uncertain. This CDR3 is built from 13 residues. The V gene's germline CDR1 is ENHRY and CDR2 SYGVKD. Between the trimmed V and J ends, which lost 6 bases and 1 base, there was a span of 7 bases. CDR3 sequence (DNA): TGTGCCATCAGCAAGGAGAGCAATCAGCCCCAGCATTTT. It specifies CAISKESNQPQHF.

The chain couples TRBV6-2 or TRBV6-3 to TRBJ1-6, with D perhaps matching TRBD1 (6 bases). This CDR3 region has 15 residues. V lost 2 bases to trimming and J lost 10 bases, with 15 bases between them. Per germline, CDR1 MNHEY and CDR2 SVGEGT. The CDR3 coding sequence is TGTGCCAGCAGTTACACAACTACAGGGCGGTCACCCCTCCACTTT. It translates to CASSYTTTGRSPLHF.

The CDR3 bases are TGTGCCAGTAGTAAAACGACAGGGGGCTCTGGAAACACCATATATTTT. As protein: CASSKTTGGSGNTIYF. This chain links TRBV19 with TRBJ1-3; 9 bases agree with TRBD1. This CDR3 contains 16 residues. CDR1 and CDR2 from the germline V gene are LNHDA and SQIVND (reference sequence). With 4 bases clipped from V and 0 bases from J, the junction kept 4 bases outside the gene matches.

This chain joins TRBV4-3 and TRBJ1-2; no reliable D call. The CDR3 runs to 14 residues. The V end was cut by 0 bases, the J end by 2 bases, with 7 bases between. Germline V gene lookup returns CDR1 LGHNA and CDR2 YSLEER. The CDR3 sequence: CASSQESTNYGYTF. The CDR3 DNA sequence: TGCGCCAGCAGCCAAGAGAGTACCAACTATGGCTACACCTTC.

This clone was detected once. The J gene is TRBJ2-7, the V gene TRBV19, with 8 bases matching TRBD1. The germline V gene encodes CDR1 LNHDA and CDR2 SQIVND (reference sequence). The junction had 5 bases not matched to a gene; V was cut back by 6 bases and J by 1 base. The CDR3 contains 14 residues. CDR3 coding DNA: TGTGCCAGTAGGCCTAGGACAGGGTCCTACGAGCAGTACTTC. This sequence encodes CASRPRTGSYEQYF.

The chain combines TRBV9 with TRBJ2-2; 7 nucleotides align to TRBD1. CDR1 and CDR2 from the germline V gene are SGDLS and YYNGEE. J gave up 2 bases and V 6 bases, and 4 bases lay outside the gene matches. The CDR3 contains 14 residues. The CDR3 nucleotides are TGTGCCAGCATGACAGGGTTAAACACCGGGGAGCTGTTTTTT. Its protein is CASMTGLNTGELFF.

V and J are TRBV10-3 and TRBJ2-2; D perhaps matches TRBD2 (5 bases). The CDR3 totals 15 residues. The germline V gene encodes CDR1 ENHRY and CDR2 SYGVKD. V dropped 2 bases and J dropped 1 base, with 8 bases sitting between them. CDR3 amino acids: CAISEQRWNTGELFF. CDR3 bases: TGTGCCATCAGTGAGCAGCGGTGGAACACCGGGGAGCTGTTTTTT.